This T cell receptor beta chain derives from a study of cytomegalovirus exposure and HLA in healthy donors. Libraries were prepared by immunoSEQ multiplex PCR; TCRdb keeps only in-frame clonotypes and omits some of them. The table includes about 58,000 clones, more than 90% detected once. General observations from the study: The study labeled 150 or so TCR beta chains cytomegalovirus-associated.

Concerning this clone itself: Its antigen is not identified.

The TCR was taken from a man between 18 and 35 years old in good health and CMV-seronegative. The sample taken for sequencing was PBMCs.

CDR3: CASRAQGAGTEAFF. As DNA, the CDR3 is TGTGCCAGCAGGGCACAGGGGGCGGGGACTGAAGCTTTCTTT. J is TRBJ1-1 and V is TRBV6-6; 9 bases line up with TRBD1. The germline gives CDR1 MNHNY, CDR2 SVGAGI (reference sequence). Trimming took 6 bases from V and 5 from J; bases not matched to a gene: 7. The CDR3 spans 14 residues.